The rows below give T cell receptor beta chains drawn from one sample of a study of tumor and adjacent non-tumor tissue in lung cancer. TCRdb re-called the multiplex PCR reads through MiXCR, storing one row per CDR3 protein. This table holds 100,000 to 120,000 distinct CDR3 sequences, 84% found once. The specimen was lung tumor tissue. The receptor source for this set is a man in his 70s with non-small cell lung cancer. Both conserved end residues are part of each CDR3. A D gene is named only where the DNA matches it firmly. The size of a clone is reported for some rows only, either as once, few or many, or as a class for expanded clones.

>TRBV10-3|TRBJ1-1|-|-
TGTGCCATCAGTGAGCTTCAGGGGCAGGTCACTGGAGTTTTCTTT
CAISELQGQVTGVFF
>TRBV4-2|TRBJ2-7|TRBD1|-
TGTGCCAGCAGCCAAACAGGGGGAGCTAGCTCCTCTTCCAAGCAGTACTTC
CASSQTGGASSSSKQYF
>TRBV6-2/TRBV6-3|TRBJ1-1|-|once
TGTGCCAGCAGTGAGACTGTGAACAATGAAGCTTTCTTT
CASSETVNNEAFF
>TRBV12-3/TRBV12-4|TRBJ2-3|TRBD2|few
TGTGCCAGCAGAACCCCGGGACTAGTGTGGGAGGCGCAGTATTTT
CASRTPGLVWEAQYF
>TRBV29-1|TRBJ1-1|TRBD1|-
TGCAGCGTCTTCGGACAGGAAACTAAAACCGACGCTTTCTTT
CSVFGQETKTDAFF
>TRBV15|TRBJ2-3|-|few
TGTGCCACCAGCAGAGGCGGAACGGGAGATACGCAGTATTTT
CATSRGGTGDTQYF
>TRBV6-6|TRBJ1-2|-|many
TGTGCCAGCAGTTGGCAGGGTAAAGGCTACACCTTC
CASSWQGKGYTF
>TRBV11-2|TRBJ2-3|-|-
TGTGCCAGCATCCTAACCTCATGGTCAAATACGCAGTATTTT
CASILTSWSNTQYF
>TRBV19|TRBJ2-2|-|-
TGTGCCAGCAGTAAGACTGCTTCTGGGGGGACCACCAAGGAGCTGTTTTTT
CASSKTASGGTTKELFF
>TRBV6-1|TRBJ2-1|-|-
TGTGTCAGTAATGTCTGGGGAAAGAATGCGCAGTTCTTC
CVSNVWGKNAQFF
>TRBV29-1|TRBJ2-7|TRBD1|-
TGCAGCGTTTTGGGGCCAGGGGGAATCTACGAGCAGTACTTC
CSVLGPGGIYEQYF
>TRBV20-1|TRBJ1-5|-|once
TGCTGTGATACACAGGGTAATCAGCCCCAGCATTTT
CCDTQGNQPQHF